Listed below are T cell receptor beta chains from one sample, sequenced in a study of blood T cell repertoires in COVID-19. Sequencing used immunoSEQ multiplex PCR; TCRdb keeps in-frame clones, though not all of them. This sample carries tens of thousands of clones, 76% of them seen once, and the ten largest clones take over 5%. The sequencing sample was made of peripheral blood. These receptors all come from a woman aged 50 to 60 with active or convalescent COVID-19. Each CDR3 is given with its conserved first and last residue. The order of the fields is V gene, clone size, J gene, D gene, CDR3 protein, CDR3 DNA. A D gene is named only where the DNA matches it firmly. Size is omitted from some rows. Given values are once, few, many or a class for expanded clones.

>TRBV7-9|few|TRBJ1-2|.
CASSLASGYGYTF
TGTGCCAGCAGCTTAGCGTCGGGGTATGGCTACACCTTC
>TRBV10-1|.|TRBJ2-7|.
CASSEFAQGSPYEQYF
TGCGCCAGCAGTGAGTTTGCCCAGGGATCCCCCTACGAGCAGTACTTC
>TRBV29-1|.|TRBJ2-7|TRBD1
CSWTAGQGLYEQYF
TGCAGCTGGACGGCGGGACAGGGGCTCTACGAGCAGTACTTC
>TRBV14|once|TRBJ1-2|.
CASSQQFRGNYGYTF
TGTGCCAGCAGCCAACAGTTTAGGGGTAACTATGGCTACACCTTC
>TRBV7-9|.|TRBJ2-7|.
CASSLHVTREYEQYF
TGTGCCAGCAGCTTACATGTGACTAGAGAGTACGAGCAGTACTTC
>TRBV5-6|.|TRBJ1-2|.
CASSIIRGYYGYTF
TGTGCCAGCAGCATTATACGGGGGTACTATGGCTACACCTTC
>TRBV18|.|TRBJ1-5|TRBD1
CASSLAAGQGVNQPQHF
TGTGCCAGCTCACTTGCCGCGGGACAGGGGGTCAATCAGCCCCAGCATTTT
>TRBV5-4|.|TRBJ2-7|TRBD2
CASSVTSRALDEQYF
TGTGCCAGCAGCGTGACTAGCAGGGCATTGGACGAGCAGTACTTC
>TRBV11-2|.|TRBJ2-1|TRBD2
CASSALAGDGEQFF
TGTGCCAGCAGCGCTCTAGCGGGAGATGGTGAGCAGTTCTTC
>TRBV7-6|.|TRBJ2-1|TRBD2
CASSLGGFDNEQFF
TGTGCCAGCAGCTTGGGGGGGTTCGACAATGAGCAGTTCTTC
>TRBV18|.|TRBJ2-1|TRBD1
CASSPGQGHNEQFF
TGTGCCAGCTCACCGGGACAGGGACACAATGAGCAGTTCTTC
>TRBV24-1|.|TRBJ1-5|.
CATSDPSQGQPQHF
TGTGCCACCAGTGACCCCTCGCAGGGGCAGCCCCAGCATTTT
>TRBV7-3|.|TRBJ2-7|TRBD2
CASSLLAGVGYEQYF
TGTGCCAGCAGCTTACTAGCGGGAGTGGGCTACGAGCAGTACTTC
>TRBV24-1|few|TRBJ1-2|TRBD1
CATSGQGAEGYGYTF
TGTGCCACCAGTGGACAGGGGGCGGAGGGCTATGGCTACACCTTC
>TRBV18|.|TRBJ1-4|.
CASSPRSATNEKLFF
TGTGCCAGCTCACCACGGAGTGCAACTAATGAAAAACTGTTTTTT
>TRBV7-9|.|TRBJ2-7|TRBD2
CASSLLAGEYNEQYF
TGTGCCAGCAGCTTACTAGCGGGAGAATACAACGAGCAGTACTTC
>TRBV18|few|TRBJ2-7|TRBD1
CASSSGQGYEQYF
TGTGCCAGCTCATCGGGACAGGGCTACGAGCAGTACTTC
>TRBV10-3|.|TRBJ2-7|TRBD1
CAISDRDRGYEQYF
TGTGCCATCAGTGACCGGGACAGGGGTTACGAGCAGTACTTC
>TRBV6-6|.|TRBJ2-2|.
CASTARRGTGELFF
TGTGCCAGCACGGCCCGGAGAGGCACCGGGGAGCTGTTTTTT
>TRBV7-9|.|TRBJ2-5|.
CASSLGGGETQYF
TGTGCCAGCAGCTTAGGAGGGGGAGAGACCCAGTACTTC
>TRBV24-1|.|TRBJ2-7|TRBD2
CATSDIGTSVYEQYF
TGTGCCACCAGTGATATTGGGACTAGCGTCTACGAGCAGTACTTC
>TRBV7-8|.|TRBJ1-3|TRBD1
CASSFPGGGNTIYF
TGTGCCAGCAGCTTTCCAGGGGGAGGAAACACCATATATTTT
>TRBV21-1|.|TRBJ1-2|.
CASSKRHEGADYGYTF
TGTGCCAGCAGCAAACGACATGAGGGGGCTGACTATGGCTACACCTTC
>TRBV5-6|.|TRBJ1-2|TRBD1
CASSLDRVVTF
TGTGCCAGCAGCCTTGACAGGGTCGTCACCTTC
>TRBV11-1|.|TRBJ1-6|.
CASSLTGGSSPLHF
TGTGCCAGCAGCTTAACCGGGGGATCTTCACCCCTCCACTTT
>TRBV7-2|.|TRBJ2-1|TRBD2
CASSRTSGRIIYNEQFF
TGTGCCAGCAGTCGGACTAGCGGGAGGATAATCTACAATGAGCAGTTCTTC
>TRBV7-2|few|TRBJ1-1|.
CASSLRGTIEAFF
TGTGCCAGCAGCTTGCGGGGGACAATTGAAGCTTTCTTT
>TRBV2|.|TRBJ2-3|TRBD2
CASSEGASGYRTDTQYF
TGTGCCAGCAGTGAAGGGGCTAGCGGATACCGCACAGATACGCAGTATTTT
>TRBV6-2/TRBV6-3|.|TRBJ1-2|TRBD1
CASSSYPGGDGYTF
TGTGCCAGCAGCTCCTATCCAGGGGGCGATGGCTACACCTTC
>TRBV19|.|TRBJ2-3|.
CASSIVSDGSTDTQYF
TGTGCCAGTAGTATAGTCAGTGACGGGAGCACAGATACGCAGTATTTT
>TRBV24-1|.|TRBJ2-1|.
CATSDRTEYNEQFF
TGTGCCACCAGTGACCGAACCGAGTACAATGAGCAGTTCTTC
>TRBV19|.|TRBJ2-1|.
CASSMRGEKGNEQFF
TGTGCCAGTAGTATGCGGGGCGAGAAGGGAAATGAGCAGTTCTTC
>TRBV19|.|TRBJ1-1|.
CASSMGGEGTEAFF
TGTGCCAGTAGTATGGGCGGGGAGGGGACTGAAGCTTTCTTT
>TRBV25-1|.|TRBJ2-3|TRBD1
CASSEVDRGPDTQYF
TGTGCCAGCAGTGAGGTGGACAGGGGACCAGATACGCAGTATTTT
>TRBV18|.|TRBJ1-1|.
CASSPQGGATEAFF
TGTGCCAGCTCACCGCAGGGAGGGGCCACTGAAGCTTTCTTT
>TRBV7-3|.|TRBJ2-7|TRBD2
CASSPDGTSDYEQYF
TGTGCCAGCAGCCCAGATGGGACTAGCGACTACGAGCAGTACTTC
>TRBV27|few|TRBJ2-1|.
CASRPWRTINEQFF
TGTGCCAGCAGGCCCTGGCGGACTATCAATGAGCAGTTCTTC
>TRBV3-1/TRBV3-2|.|TRBJ2-3|TRBD2
CASSLFTSGLSDTQYF
TGTGCCAGCAGCCTTTTTACTAGCGGGCTATCAGATACGCAGTATTTT
>TRBV7-8|.|TRBJ2-3|TRBD2
CASSSGTSPSTDTQYF
TGTGCCAGCAGCTCCGGGACTAGCCCTAGCACAGATACGCAGTATTTT
>TRBV29-1|few|TRBJ2-1|TRBD1
CSAGTASGGQFF
TGCAGCGCCGGGACAGCCTCTGGGGGGCAGTTCTTC
>TRBV5-8|.|TRBJ1-1|.
CASSLGGQTNTEAFF
TGTGCCAGCAGCTTGGGGGGGCAGACGAACACTGAAGCTTTCTTT
>TRBV3-1/TRBV3-2|.|TRBJ2-5|.
CASSQGAWETQYF
TGTGCCAGCAGCCAGGGGGCCTGGGAGACCCAGTACTTC
>TRBV6-4|.|TRBJ2-2|.
CASSPDRYRDWAGELFF
TGTGCCAGCAGCCCAGACAGGTACAGGGATTGGGCCGGGGAGCTGTTTTTT
>TRBV7-9|.|TRBJ1-2|.
CASSSTAGDYGYTF
TGTGCCAGCAGCTCGACTGCGGGGGACTATGGCTACACCTTC
>TRBV30|.|TRBJ2-5|TRBD2
CAWSVLAGGPQETQYF
TGTGCCTGGAGTGTACTAGCGGGAGGGCCCCAAGAGACCCAGTACTTC
>TRBV19|.|TRBJ2-1|.
CASRYGEAGWGDEQFF
TGTGCCAGTCGCTACGGGGAGGCAGGGTGGGGGGATGAGCAGTTCTTC
>TRBV18|few|TRBJ2-7|.
CASSPSGDVYEQYF
TGTGCCAGCTCACCGAGCGGCGACGTATACGAGCAGTACTTC
>TRBV7-2|.|TRBJ2-5|.
CASSLDRSRAGTQYF
TGTGCCAGCAGCTTAGACAGGTCCCGAGCGGGGACCCAGTACTTC
>TRBV1|.|TRBJ2-1|.
CTSSQSGAGGIRDEQFF
TGCACCAGCAGCCAGTCCGGAGCGGGAGGGATACGTGATGAGCAGTTCTTC
>TRBV13|.|TRBJ2-1|.
CASSLDSSSYNEQFF
TGTGCCAGCAGCTTGGACAGCAGCTCCTACAATGAGCAGTTCTTC
>TRBV15|.|TRBJ1-2|TRBD1
CATSTLPGQAIF
TGTGCCACCAGCACGCTACCGGGACAGGCTATCTTC
>TRBV3-1/TRBV3-2|.|TRBJ1-2|TRBD1
CASSLNRDRGRGGYTF
TGTGCCAGCAGCCTTAACCGGGACAGGGGGCGGGGCGGCTACACCTTC
>TRBV24-1|.|TRBJ1-2|TRBD1
CATSGPLDRVGGYTF
TGTGCCACCAGTGGCCCTCTCGACAGGGTCGGCGGCTACACCTTC
>TRBV6-6|.|TRBJ2-2|.
CASSYGVTGPGELFF
TGTGCCAGCAGTTACGGAGTTACAGGGCCCGGGGAGCTGTTTTTT
>TRBV5-4|few|TRBJ2-7|TRBD2
CASSLLDGTSGKRRGEQYF
TGTGCCAGCAGCCTCCTGGACGGGACTAGCGGGAAAAGGAGGGGGGAGCAGTACTTC
>TRBV2|.|TRBJ1-5|TRBD1
CASRFDRGPGAQHF
TGTGCCAGCAGGTTTGACAGGGGCCCTGGGGCCCAGCATTTT